These 29 T cell receptor beta chains were all obtained from the same sample, sequenced in a study of OX40 agonist ivuxolimab in advanced cancers. The library was produced with the immunoSEQ multiplex PCR assay. TCRdb took over this immuneACCESS table, retaining in-frame rearrangements with V and J assigned. Such tables are incomplete; in checked studies, under half of the missing clones stem from an unresolved V gene, and the remainder is unexplained. The sample has about 62,000 clones on record, nearly 90% of them singletons. The top ten clonotypes cover around 0.29% of the sample. This specimen was CD4+ or CD8+ T cells sorted from blood, taken in a trial of the OX40 agonist ivuxolimab. The source of these receptors is an adult with an advanced solid tumor such as melanoma, head and neck, liver or kidney cancer.

The chain is built from TRBV21-1 and TRBJ2-3; the table's D call, TRBD1, has no DNA check behind it. TRBV21-1 is a pseudogene. The CDR3 extends over 15 amino acids. The CDR3 here is CASSKGPIAGDTQYF. The CDR3 DNA is TGTGCCAGCAGCAAAGGCCCCATCGCAGGAGATACGCAGTATTTT.

CDR3 region: CASSFGSYGPFYEQYF. For the CDR3, the DNA is TGTGCCAGCAGCTTTGGTAGCTATGGCCCGTTCTACGAGCAGTACTTC. The chain joins TRBV5-6 to TRBJ2-7; D gene ambiguous. Germline assignment: CDR1 SGHDT and CDR2 YYEEEE. The CDR3 sequence is 16 residues long. Trimming stripped 2 bases from V and 3 bases from J, with 18 bases between.

The CDR3 protein is CASSEGSGYYQPQHF. The CDR3 DNA is TGTGCCAGCAGTGAGGGGAGTGGGTATTATCAGCCCCAGCATTTT. The J gene is TRBJ1-5, the V gene TRBV25-1, with D unresolved. V lost 3 bases and J lost 5, with 14 bases in between. Germline CDR1 and CDR2: MGHDK and SYGVNS. The CDR3 extends over 15 amino acids.

The chain combines TRBV7-2 with TRBJ2-3, with no clear D. Germline values: CDR1 SGHTA, CDR2 FQGNSA. Trimming left V 0 bases short and J 6 bases short, with 7 bases between. CDR3 length: 13 amino acids. Here the CDR3 reads CASSLAQPDTQYF. DNA for the CDR3: TGTGCCAGCAGCTTAGCGCAGCCGGATACGCAGTATTTT.

This rearrangement joins TRBV7-3 to TRBJ2-7, with 8 bases fitting TRBD1. The CDR3 runs 14 residues. Per the germline V gene, CDR1 is SGHTA and CDR2 is FQGTGA. V lost 5 bases to trimming and J lost 2 bases; unmatched junction nucleotides: 5. The CDR3 coding sequence is TGTGCCAGCAGCCCCGGACAGGGTACCTACGAGCAGTACTTC. Encoded protein: CASSPGQGTYEQYF. Using reference TRBV7-3 and TRBJ2-7 for the parts outside the CDR3, the full variable domain is GAGVSQTPSNKVTEKGKYVELRCDPISGHTALYWYRQSLGQGPEFLIYFQGTGAADDSGLPNDRFFAVRPEGSVSTLKIQRTERGDSAVYLCASSPGQGTYEQYFGPGTRLTVT.

The chain uses TRBV27 and TRBJ2-5; D may be TRBD1 or TRBD2 (7 bases each). The V and J ends lost 3 bases and 3 bases respectively, with 20 bases between them. Germline CDR1 MNHEY, CDR2 SMNVEV (reference sequence). The CDR3 extends over 17 amino acids. CDR3 nucleotides: TGTGCCAGCAGTTTGGGCGCCGGGGGGACAGTAAAAGAGACCCAGTACTTC. Protein: CASSLGAGGTVKETQYF.

The V call is TRBV2, the J call TRBJ1-4; the D gene is possibly TRBD1 (6 bases). Germline CDR1 and CDR2: SNHLY and FYNNEI. The CDR3 loop spans 13 amino acids. Trimming stripped 7 bases from V and 8 bases from J, with 14 bases between. The CDR3 DNA sequence: TGTGCCAGCAAGGAGGGGGGGCGGGAAAAACTGTTTTTT. This sequence encodes CASKEGGREKLFF. The full variable domain, completed using reference TRBV2 and TRBJ1-4, is EPEVTQTPSHQVTQMGQEVILRCVPISNHLYFYWYRQILGQKVEFLVSFYNNEISEKSEIFDDQFSVERPDGSNFTLKIRSTKLEDSAMYFCASKEGGREKLFFGSGTQLSVL.

This sequence joins TRBV18 and TRBJ2-3; no firm D call. The CDR3 spans 15 residues. V was pared by 4 bases and J by 2 bases, with 13 bases between. The germline gives CDR1 KGHSH, CDR2 LQKENI. The CDR3 spells CASSQGQATTDTQYF. The CDR3 DNA sequence: TGTGCCAGCTCACAAGGGCAGGCGACCACAGATACGCAGTATTTT.

The rearrangement joins TRBV19 to TRBJ2-1; TRBD2 matches 7 bases. The CDR3 totals 17 residues. J gave up 2 bases and V 5 bases, and 12 bases lay outside the gene matches. Germline CDR1 reads LNHDA; CDR2 reads SQIVND (reference sequence). DNA for the CDR3: TGTGCCAGTAGTCTAAATCTGGGGAGGGCGGCCTACAATGAGCAGTTCTTC. This sequence encodes CASSLNLGRAAYNEQFF.

The chain carries TRBV10-3 and TRBJ2-3; tentative D call: TRBD2 (6 bases). V lost 9 bases and J 6 bases, leaving 13 bases between the germline ends. The V gene's germline CDR1 is ENHRY and CDR2 SYGVKD. CDR3 length: 12 amino acids. This chain's CDR3 is CAIRESEDTQYF. CDR3 coding DNA: TGTGCCATTCGGGAGTCTGAGGATACGCAGTATTTT.

This clone was recorded only once. The chain links TRBV9 to TRBJ2-7; tentative D call: TRBD2 (5 bases). This CDR3 region has 14 residues. Germline CDR1 and CDR2: SGDLS and YYNGEE. V shed 0 bases and J shed 1 base, with 8 bases lying between them. The chain's CDR3 is CASSVGWTSYEQYF. CDR3 sequence (DNA): TGTGCCAGCAGCGTAGGCTGGACTTCCTACGAGCAGTACTTC.

This clone was counted a few times. This chain uses TRBV5-4 with TRBJ1-2; 11 nucleotides line up with TRBD1. Germline V CDR1 and CDR2: SGHNT, YYREEE (reference sequence). V shed 4 bases and J 8 bases; nucleotides not matched to a gene: 4. The CDR3 totals 13 residues. CDR3 sequence (DNA): TGTGCCAGCAGCATGGGACAGGGGGACGGCTACACCTTC. It yields the protein CASSMGQGDGYTF.

V usage is TRBV6-1 and J usage is TRBJ1-2, with D unclear. In germline, CDR1 is MNHNS, CDR2 SASEGT. This CDR3 region has 13 residues. The V end lost 0 bases, the J end lost 8 bases, and 10 bases lay between the germline ends. DNA of the CDR3: TGTGCCAGCAGTGAAGCGGATACTAGGGGCTACACCTTC. Its protein is CASSEADTRGYTF.

The rearrangement uses TRBV28 and TRBJ2-2; D remains unclear. CDR3 size: 13 residues. V was clipped by 8 bases and J by 7 bases, with 14 bases between them. CDR1 and CDR2 (germline): MDHEN, SYDVKM. CDR3 coding DNA: TGTGCCAGCCGGATCCCGGCCGGCGGGGAGCTGTTTTTT. Its protein product is CASRIPAGGELFF. The full variable domain, in which reference TRBV28 and TRBJ2-2 provide the parts outside the CDR3, is DVKVTQSSRYLVKRTGEKVFLECVQDMDHENMFWYRQDPGLGLRLIYFSYDVKMKEKGDIPEGYSVSREKKERFSLILESASTNQTSMYLCASRIPAGGELFFGEGSRLTVL.

The CDR3 DNA is TGTGCCAGCAGTTACTCGGGCAGGGCTGCCAATCAGCCCCAGCATTTT. It yields the protein CASSYSGRAANQPQHF. The chain uses TRBV6-6 and TRBJ1-5, with D tentatively TRBD1 (5 bases). Germline-derived CDR1 and CDR2 are MNHNY and SVGAGI (reference sequence). This CDR3 is built from 16 residues. V lost 0 bases, J lost 3 bases, and 12 bases lay in between.

The chain has TRBV28 and TRBJ2-7, with 7 bases fitting TRBD1. CDR3 length: 15 amino acids. Germline V lookup: CDR1 MDHEN, CDR2 SYDVKM. V dropped 6 bases and J dropped 0; count of bases not matched to a gene: 8. The CDR3 loop reads CASRSTGVPSYEQYF. CDR3 in DNA: TGTGCCAGCAGATCCACAGGGGTCCCCTCCTACGAGCAGTACTTC.

The chain joins TRBV14 to TRBJ1-3, with unresolved D. CDR1 SGHDN and CDR2 FVKESK come from the germline V gene. The length of the CDR3 is 17 residues. The germline V and J ends were trimmed by 3 bases and 0 bases, with 15 bases remaining between them. The CDR3 coding sequence is TGTGCCAGCAGCCAGCTTACGGGTGCGGTCTCTGGAAACACCATATATTTT. It translates to CASSQLTGAVSGNTIYF.

The gene calls are TRBV28 and TRBJ2-5; TRBD2 matches 9 bases. The CDR3 contains 16 residues. V was pared by 2 bases and J by 4 bases, with 8 bases of the junction left unmatched. CDR1 MDHEN and CDR2 SYDVKM come from the germline V gene. The CDR3 reads CASSLQGLAGRETQYF. The CDR3 DNA is TGTGCCAGCAGTTTACAAGGGCTAGCGGGACGAGAGACCCAGTACTTC.

The J gene is TRBJ2-7, the V gene TRBV6-1; D not resolved. V was cut by 1 base and J by 2 bases, with 9 bases left in between. CDR3 length: 14 amino acids. Germline values: CDR1 MNHNS, CDR2 SASEGT. The CDR3 DNA is TGTGCCAGCAGTGAAGTGGCTGGGGCCTACGAGCAGTACTTC. This gives the protein CASSEVAGAYEQYF.

This chain links TRBV7-2 with TRBJ2-7; TRBD2 might be the D (5 bases). V shed 3 bases and J shed 3 bases, with 9 bases lying between them. The V gene's germline CDR1 is SGHTA and CDR2 FQGNSA. The CDR3 is 13 residues long. CDR3 coding DNA: TGTGCCAGCAGCTTTAGCGACAACTACGAGCAGTACTTC. It is translated as CASSFSDNYEQYF.

J is TRBJ2-7 and V is TRBV28; 12 bases align to TRBD2. V lost 5 bases and J lost 2; bases outside the gene matches: 4. The CDR3 runs 15 residues. In germline, CDR1 is MDHEN, CDR2 SYDVKM. The CDR3 is CASSTLAGGPYEQYF. DNA for the CDR3: TGTGCCAGCAGTACGCTAGCGGGAGGGCCCTACGAGCAGTACTTC.

CDR3: CASSHKLGNTEAFF. The CDR3 DNA reads as TGCGCCAGCAGCCATAAGCTGGGGAACACTGAAGCTTTCTTT. This sequence joins TRBV4-1 and TRBJ1-1; D is unclear. The CDR3 loop spans 14 amino acids. Germline loops: CDR1 MGHRA, CDR2 YSYEKL. V dropped 3 bases and J dropped 1 base, with 9 bases sitting between them.

This chain joins TRBV6-1 and TRBJ1-1; the D gene is possibly TRBD1 (5 bases). Germline V gene data show CDR1 as MNHNS and CDR2 as SASEGT. V lost 6 bases and J 8 bases, leaving 10 bases between the germline ends. The CDR3 extends over 11 amino acids. CDR3 sequence: CASSFNREAFF. CDR3 sequence (DNA): TGTGCCAGCAGCTTTAACAGGGAAGCTTTCTTT.

This chain joins TRBV4-2 and TRBJ2-7, with 7 nucleotides matching TRBD1. In germline, CDR1 is LGHNA, CDR2 YNFKEQ. After removal of 2 bases from V and 1 base from J, the junction contained 2 bases not matched to a gene. The CDR3 has 14 amino acids. The DNA of the CDR3 is TGTGCCAGCAGCCAACTACAGGGGTCCTACGAGCAGTACTTC. This codes for CASSQLQGSYEQYF.

The gene calls are TRBV7-9 and TRBJ1-2; 9 positions agree with TRBD1. There are 15 residues in the CDR3. Unmatched junction bases numbered 5, after V lost 2 bases and J lost 4 bases. From germline, CDR1 is SEHNR and CDR2 FQNEAQ (reference sequence). The CDR3 loop reads CASSLLDRGGYGYTF. CDR3 DNA: TGTGCCAGCAGCTTACTGGACAGGGGCGGCTATGGCTACACCTTC.

V is TRBV2 and J is TRBJ1-2; unclear D gene. V lost 8 bases and J lost 2, with 9 bases in between. The CDR3 spans 12 residues. Germline V CDR1 and CDR2: SNHLY, FYNNEI. The CDR3 region has the DNA TGTGCCAGCCAGGTACGGAACTATGGCTACACCTTC. This translates into CASQVRNYGYTF.

V usage is TRBV7-2 and J usage is TRBJ2-7, with 13 bases aligning to TRBD2. Per the germline V gene, CDR1 is SGHTA and CDR2 is FQGNSA. Trimming took 5 bases from V and 5 from J; bases not matched to a gene: 3. CDR3 length equals 14 residues. The CDR3 region is CASSITSGRDEQYF. For the CDR3, the DNA is TGTGCCAGCAGCATCACTAGCGGGAGGGACGAGCAGTACTTC.

The genes are TRBV10-3 and TRBJ2-7; the D is unclear. Germline V gene lookup returns CDR1 ENHRY and CDR2 SYGVKD. Between the trimmed V and J ends, which lost 5 bases and 1 base, there was a span of 9 bases. The CDR3 is 13 amino acids. For the CDR3, the DNA is TGTGCCATCAGTACAGACTTTTCCTACGAGCAGTACTTC. Translated: CAISTDFSYEQYF.

V and J are TRBV5-1 and TRBJ2-5; D might be TRBD2 (6 bases). This CDR3 comprises 15 residues. Germline CDR1 reads SGHRS; CDR2 reads YFSETQ. V was cut by 7 bases and J by 0 bases, with 16 bases left in between. CDR3: CASGNRGRYQETQYF. The CDR3 coding sequence is TGCGCCAGCGGGAATCGTGGGAGGTACCAAGAGACCCAGTACTTC.